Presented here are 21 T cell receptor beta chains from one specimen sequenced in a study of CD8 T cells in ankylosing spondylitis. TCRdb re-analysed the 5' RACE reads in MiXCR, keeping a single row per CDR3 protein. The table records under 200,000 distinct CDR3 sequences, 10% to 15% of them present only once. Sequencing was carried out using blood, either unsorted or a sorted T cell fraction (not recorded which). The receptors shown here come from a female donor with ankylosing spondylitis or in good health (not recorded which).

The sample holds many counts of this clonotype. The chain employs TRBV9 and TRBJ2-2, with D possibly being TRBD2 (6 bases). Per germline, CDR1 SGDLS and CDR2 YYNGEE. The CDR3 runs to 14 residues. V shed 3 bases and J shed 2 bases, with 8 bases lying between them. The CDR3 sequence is CASSGDSNTGELFF. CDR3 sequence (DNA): TGTGCCAGCAGCGGGGACTCCAACACCGGGGAGCTGTTTTTT.

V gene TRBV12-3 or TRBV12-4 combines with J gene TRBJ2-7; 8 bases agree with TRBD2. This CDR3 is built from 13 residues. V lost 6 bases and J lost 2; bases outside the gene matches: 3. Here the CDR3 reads CASSRSGTYEQYF. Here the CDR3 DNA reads TGTGCCAGCAGCCGTAGCGGGACCTACGAGCAGTACTTC.

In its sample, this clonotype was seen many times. CDR3 in DNA: TGCAGTGCTAGGGGGGACCTCTACGAGCAGTACTTC. This codes for CSARGDLYEQYF. This sequence joins TRBV20-1 and TRBJ2-7; D might be TRBD1 or TRBD2, each matching 5 bases. V dropped 3 bases and J dropped 3 bases, with 9 bases sitting between them. The germline gives CDR1 DFQATT, CDR2 SNEGSKA (reference sequence). The CDR3 has 12 residues.

The CDR3 nucleotides are TGTGCCAGCTCACCGACTAGCGGGACGCGTGGGCAGTACTTC. It yields the protein CASSPTSGTRGQYF. The chain joins TRBV18 to TRBJ2-7, with 11 bases fitting TRBD2. The length of the CDR3 is 14 residues. The junction had 7 bases not matched to a gene; V was cut back by 3 bases and J by 9 bases. Germline V lookup: CDR1 KGHSH, CDR2 LQKENI. Full variable domain (rest looked up from reference TRBV18 and TRBJ2-7): NAGVMQNPRHLVRRRGQEARLRCSPMKGHSHVYWYRQLPEEGLKFMVYLQKENIIDESGMPKERFSAEFPKEGPSILRIQQVVRGDSAAYFCASSPTSGTRGQYFGPGTRLTVT.

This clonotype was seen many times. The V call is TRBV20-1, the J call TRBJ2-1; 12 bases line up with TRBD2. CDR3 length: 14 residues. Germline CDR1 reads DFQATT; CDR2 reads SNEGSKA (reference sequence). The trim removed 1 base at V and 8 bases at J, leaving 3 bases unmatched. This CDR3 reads CSARGLAGEYEQFF. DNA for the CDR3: TGCAGTGCTAGAGGACTAGCGGGAGAATATGAGCAGTTCTTC.

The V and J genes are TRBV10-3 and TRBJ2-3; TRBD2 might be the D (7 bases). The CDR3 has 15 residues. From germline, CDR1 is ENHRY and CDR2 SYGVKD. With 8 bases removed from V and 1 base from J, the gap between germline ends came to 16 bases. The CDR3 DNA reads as TGTGCCATCTTTGGGGGGGGGGCCGGCACAGATACGCAGTATTTT. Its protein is CAIFGGGAGTDTQYF.

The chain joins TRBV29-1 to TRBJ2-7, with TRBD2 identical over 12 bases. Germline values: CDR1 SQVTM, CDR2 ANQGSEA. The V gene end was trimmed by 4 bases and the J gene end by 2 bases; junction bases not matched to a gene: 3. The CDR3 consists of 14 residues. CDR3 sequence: CSVVLAGGPYEQYF. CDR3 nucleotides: TGCAGCGTTGTACTAGCGGGAGGTCCCTACGAGCAGTACTTC.

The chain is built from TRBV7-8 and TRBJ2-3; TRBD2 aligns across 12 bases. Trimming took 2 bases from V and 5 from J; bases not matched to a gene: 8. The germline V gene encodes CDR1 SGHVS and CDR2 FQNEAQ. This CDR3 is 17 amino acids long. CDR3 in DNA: TGTGCCAGCAGCTTAATCGGGCTAGCGGGAGGGAAAGATACGCAGTATTTT. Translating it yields CASSLIGLAGGKDTQYF.

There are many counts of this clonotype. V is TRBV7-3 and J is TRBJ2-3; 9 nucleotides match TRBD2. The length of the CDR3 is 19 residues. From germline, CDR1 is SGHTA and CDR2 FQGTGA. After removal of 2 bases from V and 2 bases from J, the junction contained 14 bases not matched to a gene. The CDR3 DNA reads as TGTGCCAGCAGCTTACACCCCTTGGTGCGGGAGGGCCACACAGATACGCAGTATTTT. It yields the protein CASSLHPLVREGHTDTQYF.

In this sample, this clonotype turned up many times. This CDR3 reads CASSIGHNEQFF. CDR3 coding DNA: TGTGCCAGTAGTATAGGACACAATGAGCAGTTCTTC. The chain couples TRBV19 to TRBJ2-1, with D hard to call. The CDR3 runs 12 residues. From germline, CDR1 is LNHDA and CDR2 SQIVND (reference sequence). V lost 1 base and J 5 bases, leaving 3 bases between the germline ends.

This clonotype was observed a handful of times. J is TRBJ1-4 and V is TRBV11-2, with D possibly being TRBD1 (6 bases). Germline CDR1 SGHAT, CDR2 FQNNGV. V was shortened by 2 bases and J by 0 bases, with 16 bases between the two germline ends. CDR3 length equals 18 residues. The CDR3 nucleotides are TGTGCCAGCAGCTTACGTCCGGGGGCACTAACAACTAATGAAAAACTGTTTTTT. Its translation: CASSLRPGALTTNEKLFF.

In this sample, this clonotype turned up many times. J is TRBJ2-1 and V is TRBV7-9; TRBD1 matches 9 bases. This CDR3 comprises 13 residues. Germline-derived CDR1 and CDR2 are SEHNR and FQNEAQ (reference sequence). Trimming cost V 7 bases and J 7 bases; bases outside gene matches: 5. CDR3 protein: CASIVGQGNEQFF. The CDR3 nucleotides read TGTGCCAGCATCGTGGGACAGGGAAATGAGCAGTTCTTC.

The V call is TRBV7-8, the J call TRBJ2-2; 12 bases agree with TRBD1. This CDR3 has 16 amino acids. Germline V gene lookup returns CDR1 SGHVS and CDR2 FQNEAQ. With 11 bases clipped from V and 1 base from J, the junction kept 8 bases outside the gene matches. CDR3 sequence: CAVTGQGALNTGELFF. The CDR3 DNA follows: TGTGCCGTGACGGGACAGGGGGCCTTGAACACCGGGGAGCTGTTTTTT.

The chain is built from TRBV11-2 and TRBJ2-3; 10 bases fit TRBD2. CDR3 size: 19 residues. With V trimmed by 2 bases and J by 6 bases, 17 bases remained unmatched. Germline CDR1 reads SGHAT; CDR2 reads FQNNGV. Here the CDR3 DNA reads TGTGCCAGCAGCTTACGTCCTAGCGGGAGAAGGGTGTTGGTGGATACGCAGTATTTT. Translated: CASSLRPSGRRVLVDTQYF. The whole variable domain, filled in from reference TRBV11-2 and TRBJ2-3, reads EAGVAQSPRYKIIEKRQSVAFWCNPISGHATLYWYQQILGQGPKLLIQFQNNGVVDDSQLPKDRFSAERLKGVDSTLKIQPAKLEDSAVYLCASSLRPSGRRVLVDTQYFGPGTRLTVL.

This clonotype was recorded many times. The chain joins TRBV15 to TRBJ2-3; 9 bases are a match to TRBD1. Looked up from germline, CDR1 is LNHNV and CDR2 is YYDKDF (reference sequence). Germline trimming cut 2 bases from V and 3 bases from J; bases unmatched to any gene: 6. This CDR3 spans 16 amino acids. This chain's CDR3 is CATSRSFGTGTDTQYF. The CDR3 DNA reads TGTGCCACCAGCAGATCTTTCGGGACAGGGACAGATACGCAGTATTTT.

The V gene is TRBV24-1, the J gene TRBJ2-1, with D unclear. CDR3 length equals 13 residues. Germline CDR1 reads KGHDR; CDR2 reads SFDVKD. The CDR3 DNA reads TGTGGCGCCAGTGATCCCGCTAAGGGTGAGCAGTTCTTC. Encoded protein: CGASDPAKGEQFF.

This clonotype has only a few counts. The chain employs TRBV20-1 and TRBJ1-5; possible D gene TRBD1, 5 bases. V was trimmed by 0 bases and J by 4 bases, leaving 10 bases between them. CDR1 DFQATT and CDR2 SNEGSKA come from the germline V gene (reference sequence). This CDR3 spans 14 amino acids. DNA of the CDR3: TGCAGTGCTAGAGATCTGGGGGGAAATCAGCCCCAGCATTTT. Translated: CSARDLGGNQPQHF.

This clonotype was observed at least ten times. The CDR3: CATSDFASGRDEQFF. CDR3 DNA: TGTGCCACCAGTGATTTCGCTAGCGGGAGAGATGAGCAGTTCTTC. V gene TRBV24-1 combines with J gene TRBJ2-1; 10 bases are a match to TRBD2. Germline CDR1 is KGHDR and CDR2 is SFDVKD. V dropped 1 base and J dropped 8; count of bases not matched to a gene: 4. The CDR3 consists of 15 residues.

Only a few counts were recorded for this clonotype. The CDR3 loop reads CASSYSGPSRGPSGTKRDNEQFF. CDR3 bases: TGTGCCAGCAGTTACTCGGGTCCCTCCAGGGGGCCCTCGGGGACTAAAAGGGACAATGAGCAGTTCTTC. The chain recombines TRBV6-2 or TRBV6-3 with TRBJ2-1, with D maybe TRBD1 (8 bases). V was trimmed by 0 bases and J by 5 bases, leaving 35 bases between them. Per the germline V gene, CDR1 is MNHEY and CDR2 is SVGEGT. This CDR3 region has 23 residues.

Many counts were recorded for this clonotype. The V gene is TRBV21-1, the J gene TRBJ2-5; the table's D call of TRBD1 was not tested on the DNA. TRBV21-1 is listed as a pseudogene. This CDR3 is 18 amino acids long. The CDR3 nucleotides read TGTGCCAGCACCTGGGCCAGGGTGGACCCGGGGTTCGGAGAGACCCAGTACTTC. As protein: CASTWARVDPGFGETQYF.

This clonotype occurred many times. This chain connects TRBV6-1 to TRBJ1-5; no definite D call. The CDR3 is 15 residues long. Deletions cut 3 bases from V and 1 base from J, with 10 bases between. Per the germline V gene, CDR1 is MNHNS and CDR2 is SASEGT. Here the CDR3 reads CASSDFWGSNQPQHF. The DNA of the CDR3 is TGTGCCAGCAGTGACTTTTGGGGAAGCAATCAGCCCCAGCATTTT.